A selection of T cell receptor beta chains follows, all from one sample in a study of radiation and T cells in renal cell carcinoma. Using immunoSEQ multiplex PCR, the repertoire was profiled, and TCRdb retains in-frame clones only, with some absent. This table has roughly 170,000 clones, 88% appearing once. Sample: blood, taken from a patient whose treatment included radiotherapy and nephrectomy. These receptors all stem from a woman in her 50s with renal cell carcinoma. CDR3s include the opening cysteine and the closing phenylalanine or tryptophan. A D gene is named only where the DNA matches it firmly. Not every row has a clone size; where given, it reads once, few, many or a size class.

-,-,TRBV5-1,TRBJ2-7,CASSVGWGVSYEQYF,TGCGCCAGCAGCGTAGGATGGGGAGTCTCCTACGAGCAGTACTTC
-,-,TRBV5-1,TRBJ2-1,CASSLGDFNNEQFF,TGCGCCAGCAGCTTGGGGGACTTCAACAATGAGCAGTTCTTC
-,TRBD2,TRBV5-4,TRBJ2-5,CASSPQRGGQETQYF,TGTGCCAGCAGCCCCCAGCGGGGGGGACAAGAGACCCAGTACTTC
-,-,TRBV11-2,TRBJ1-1,CASSSIGNEAFF,TGTGCCAGCAGCTCTATTGGTAATGAAGCTTTCTTT
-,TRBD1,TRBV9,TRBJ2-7,CASSVGTGAIGEQYF,TGTGCCAGCAGCGTAGGGACAGGGGCGATTGGGGAGCAGTACTTC
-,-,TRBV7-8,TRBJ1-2,CASSLQGRLDGYTF,TGTGCCAGCAGCTTACAGGGCAGGCTGGATGGCTACACCTTC
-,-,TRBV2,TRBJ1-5,CASRLQGTNQPQHF,TGTGCCAGCAGGCTACAGGGTACCAATCAGCCCCAGCATTTT
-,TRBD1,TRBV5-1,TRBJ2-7,CASSFGTEAYEQYF,TGCGCCAGCAGCTTCGGGACAGAGGCCTACGAGCAGTACTTC
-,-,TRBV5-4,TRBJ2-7,CASSRLEGGYEQYF,TGTGCCAGCAGTCGCCTTGAAGGGGGCTACGAGCAGTACTTC
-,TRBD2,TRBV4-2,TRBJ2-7,CASSQYSGGDSYEQYF,TGTGCCAGCAGCCAATACTCGGGGGGGGACTCCTACGAGCAGTACTTC
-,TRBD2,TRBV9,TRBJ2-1,CASSVASGGLTGDEQFF,TGTGCCAGCAGCGTAGCTAGCGGGGGGCTCACCGGCGATGAGCAGTTCTTC
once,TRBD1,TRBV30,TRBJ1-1,CAWSRQGADTEAFF,TGTGCCTGGAGCCGACAGGGGGCAGACACTGAAGCTTTCTTT
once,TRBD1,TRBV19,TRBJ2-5,CASSSRDSLQETQYF,TGTGCCAGTAGTAGTCGGGACAGCCTCCAAGAGACCCAGTACTTC
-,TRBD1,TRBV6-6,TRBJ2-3,CASSYSGGRITDTQYF,TGTGCCAGCAGTTACTCAGGGGGCAGGATTACAGATACGCAGTATTTT
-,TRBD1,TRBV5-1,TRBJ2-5,CASSLRQGAEGTQYF,TGCGCCAGCAGCTTAAGACAGGGGGCGGAAGGGACCCAGTACTTC
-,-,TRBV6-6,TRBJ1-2,CATQGARDLYGYTF,TGTGCCACCCAAGGGGCCCGGGACCTCTATGGCTACACCTTC
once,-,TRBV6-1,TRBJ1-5,CAIKGDINLNQPQHF,TGTGCCATCAAAGGAGACATAAACCTCAATCAGCCCCAGCATTTT
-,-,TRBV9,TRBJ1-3,CASSAAGNTIYF,TGTGCCAGCAGCGCCGCTGGAAACACCATATATTTT
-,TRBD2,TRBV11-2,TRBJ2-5,CASSLEGGLAGETQYF,TGTGCCAGCAGCTTAGAGGGGGGACTAGCGGGTGAGACCCAGTACTTC
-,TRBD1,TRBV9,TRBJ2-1,CASSLRGQAYNEQFF,TGTGCCAGCAGCCTCCGGGGACAGGCCTACAATGAGCAGTTCTTC
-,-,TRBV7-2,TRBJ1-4,CASSLVRDSLFF,TGTGCCAGCAGCTTAGTACGGGACTCTCTGTTTTTT
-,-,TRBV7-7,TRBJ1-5,CARPATGDSNQPQHF,TGTGCTAGACCTGCGACAGGTGATAGCAATCAGCCCCAGCATTTT
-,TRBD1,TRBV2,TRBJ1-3,CASSDQKDRGSGNTIYF,TGTGCCAGCAGTGACCAGAAAGACAGGGGCTCTGGAAACACCATATATTTT
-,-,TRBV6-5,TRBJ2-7,CASSHRYEQYF,TGTGCCAGCAGTCACAGATACGAGCAGTACTTC
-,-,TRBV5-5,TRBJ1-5,CASSPLGGNNQPQHF,TGTGCCAGCAGCCCACTTGGGGGAAACAATCAGCCCCAGCATTTT
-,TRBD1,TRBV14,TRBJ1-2,CASSRDRGQYPNYGYTF,TGTGCCAGCAGCCGGGACAGGGGGCAATACCCTAACTATGGCTACACCTTC
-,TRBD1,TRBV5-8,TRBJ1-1,CASSLRTSGGRAFF,TGTGCCAGCAGCTTGCGTACCTCAGGGGGTAGAGCTTTCTTT
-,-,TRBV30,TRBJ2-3,CAWSAIVDTDTQYF,TGTGCCTGGAGTGCCATTGTTGACACAGATACGCAGTATTTT
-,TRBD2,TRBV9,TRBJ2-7,CASSVSSGSYEQYF,TGTGCCAGCAGCGTATCTAGCGGCTCCTACGAGCAGTACTTC
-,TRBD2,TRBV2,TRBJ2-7,CASSPGTSGAEQYF,TGTGCCAGCAGTCCCGGGACTAGCGGGGCCGAGCAGTACTTC
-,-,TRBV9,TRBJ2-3,CASSSPPGGRLSTDTQYF,TGTGCCAGCAGCTCCCCCCCCGGGGGGCGACTGAGCACAGATACGCAGTATTTT
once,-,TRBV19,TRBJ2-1,CASGGQVGSEQFF,TGTGCCAGTGGGGGGCAAGTGGGGAGTGAGCAGTTCTTC
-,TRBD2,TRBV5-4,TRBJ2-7,CASSPGGGYYEQYF,TGTGCCAGCAGCCCCGGGGGGGGATACTACGAGCAGTACTTC
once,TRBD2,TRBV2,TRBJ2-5,CASSGGAVDQETQYF,TGTGCCAGTTCGGGAGGGGCGGTAGACCAAGAGACCCAGTACTTC
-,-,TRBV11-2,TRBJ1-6,CASSLGAGLNSPLHF,TGTGCCAGCAGCTTAGGAGCGGGACTGAATTCACCCCTCCACTTT
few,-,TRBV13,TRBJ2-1,CASSSTYPSSYNEQFF,TGTGCCAGCAGCTCCACCTACCCCAGCTCCTACAATGAGCAGTTCTTC
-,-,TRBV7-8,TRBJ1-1,CASSLTGFNTEAFF,TGTGCCAGCAGCTTAACGGGCTTTAACACTGAAGCTTTCTTT
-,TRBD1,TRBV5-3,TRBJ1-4,CARSLEKGAGSEKLFF,TGTGCCAGAAGCTTGGAGAAGGGGGCCGGGTCAGAAAAACTGTTTTTT
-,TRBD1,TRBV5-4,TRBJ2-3,CASRLDRSTDTQYF,TGTGCCAGCAGATTGGACAGGAGCACAGATACGCAGTATTTT
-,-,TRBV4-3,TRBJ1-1,CASSQDNLGGTEAFF,TGCGCCAGCAGCCAAGATAACCTCGGGGGCACTGAAGCTTTCTTT
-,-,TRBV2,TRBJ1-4,CASIIGRTITNEKLFF,TGTGCCAGCATAATTGGCCGAACCATAACTAATGAAAAACTGTTTTTT
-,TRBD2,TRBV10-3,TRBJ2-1,CAISTSGDNEQFF,TGTGCCATATCAACTAGCGGGGACAATGAGCAGTTCTTC
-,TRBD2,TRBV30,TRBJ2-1,CAWTPGTSGGNEQFF,TGTGCCTGGACTCCCGGGACTAGCGGGGGCAATGAGCAGTTCTTC